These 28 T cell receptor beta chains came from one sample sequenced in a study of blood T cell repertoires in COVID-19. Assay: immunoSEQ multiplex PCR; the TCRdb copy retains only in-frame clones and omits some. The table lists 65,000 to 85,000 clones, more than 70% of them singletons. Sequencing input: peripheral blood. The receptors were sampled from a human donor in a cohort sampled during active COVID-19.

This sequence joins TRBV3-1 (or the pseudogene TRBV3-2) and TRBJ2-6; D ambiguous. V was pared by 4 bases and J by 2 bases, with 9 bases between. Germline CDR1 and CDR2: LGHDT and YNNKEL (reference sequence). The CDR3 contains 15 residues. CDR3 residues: CASSLSVAGANVLTF. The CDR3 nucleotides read TGTGCCAGCAGCCTATCGGTAGCTGGGGCCAACGTCCTGACTTTC.

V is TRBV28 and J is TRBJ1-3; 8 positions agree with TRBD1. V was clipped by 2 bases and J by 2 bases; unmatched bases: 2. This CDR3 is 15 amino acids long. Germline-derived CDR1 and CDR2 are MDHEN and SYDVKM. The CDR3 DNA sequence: TGTGCCAGCAGTTTAGCAGGGGGCACTGGAAACACCATATATTTT. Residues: CASSLAGGTGNTIYF.

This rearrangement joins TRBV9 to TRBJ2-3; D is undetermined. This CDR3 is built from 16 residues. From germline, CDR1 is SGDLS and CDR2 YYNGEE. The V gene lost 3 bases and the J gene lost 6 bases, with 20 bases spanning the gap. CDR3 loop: CASSARGQNNRDTQYF. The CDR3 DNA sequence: TGTGCCAGCAGCGCCCGCGGTCAAAATAATAGGGATACGCAGTATTTT.

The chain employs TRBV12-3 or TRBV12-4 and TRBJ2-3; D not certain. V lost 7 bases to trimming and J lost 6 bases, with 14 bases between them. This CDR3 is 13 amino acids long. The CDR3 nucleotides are TGTGCCAGCAAGGTACTATCGTTTGATACGCAGTATTTT. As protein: CASKVLSFDTQYF.

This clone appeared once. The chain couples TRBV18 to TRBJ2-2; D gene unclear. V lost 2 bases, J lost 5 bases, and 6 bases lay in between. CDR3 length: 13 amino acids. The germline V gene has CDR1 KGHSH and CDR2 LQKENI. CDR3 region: CASSPKETGELFF. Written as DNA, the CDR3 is TGTGCCAGCTCACCAAAAGAGACCGGGGAGCTGTTTTTT.

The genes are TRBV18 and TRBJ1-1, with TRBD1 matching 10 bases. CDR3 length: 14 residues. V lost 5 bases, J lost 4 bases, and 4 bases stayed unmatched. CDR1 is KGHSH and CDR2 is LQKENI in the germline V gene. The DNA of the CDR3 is TGTGCCAGCTCAAACGGACAGGGGGGCACTGAAGCTTTCTTT. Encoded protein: CASSNGQGGTEAFF.

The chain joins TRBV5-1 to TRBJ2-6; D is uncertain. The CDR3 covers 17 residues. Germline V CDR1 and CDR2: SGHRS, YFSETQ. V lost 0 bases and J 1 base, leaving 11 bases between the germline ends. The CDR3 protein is CASSLDASISGANVLTF. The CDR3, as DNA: TGCGCCAGCAGCTTGGATGCCAGTATATCTGGGGCCAACGTCCTGACTTTC.

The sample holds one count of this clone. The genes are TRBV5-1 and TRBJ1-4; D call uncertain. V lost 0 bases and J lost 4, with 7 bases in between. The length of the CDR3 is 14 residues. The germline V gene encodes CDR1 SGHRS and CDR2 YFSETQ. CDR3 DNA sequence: TGCGCCAGCAGCTTGGCACAGTTTAATGAAAAACTGTTTTTT. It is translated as CASSLAQFNEKLFF.

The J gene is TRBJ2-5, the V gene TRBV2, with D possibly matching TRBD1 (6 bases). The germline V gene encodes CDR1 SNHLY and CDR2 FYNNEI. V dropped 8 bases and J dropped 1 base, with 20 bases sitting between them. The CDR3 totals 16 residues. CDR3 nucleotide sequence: TGTGCCAGCCGAGAGCAAGGGGGTATTGGCCAAGAGACCCAGTACTTC. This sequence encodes CASREQGGIGQETQYF.

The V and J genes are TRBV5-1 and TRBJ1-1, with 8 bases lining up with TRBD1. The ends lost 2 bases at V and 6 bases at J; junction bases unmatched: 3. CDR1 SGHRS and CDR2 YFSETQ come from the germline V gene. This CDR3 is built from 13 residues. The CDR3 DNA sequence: TGCGCCAGCAGCTTCACAGGGGGTGCTGAAGCTTTCTTT. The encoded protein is CASSFTGGAEAFF.

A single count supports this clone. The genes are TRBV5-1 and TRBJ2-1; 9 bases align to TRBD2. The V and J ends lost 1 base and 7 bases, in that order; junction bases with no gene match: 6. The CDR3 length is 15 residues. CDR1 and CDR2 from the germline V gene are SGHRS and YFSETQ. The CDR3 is CASSLTGTSFNEQFF. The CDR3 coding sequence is TGCGCCAGCAGCTTGACGGGGACTAGCTTTAATGAGCAGTTCTTC.

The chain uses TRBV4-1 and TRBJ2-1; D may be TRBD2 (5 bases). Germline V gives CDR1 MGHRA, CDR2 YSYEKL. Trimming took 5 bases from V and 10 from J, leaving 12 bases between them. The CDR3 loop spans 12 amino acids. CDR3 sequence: CASSGGLVEQFF. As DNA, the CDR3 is TGCGCCAGCAGCGGCGGACTTGTGGAGCAGTTCTTC.

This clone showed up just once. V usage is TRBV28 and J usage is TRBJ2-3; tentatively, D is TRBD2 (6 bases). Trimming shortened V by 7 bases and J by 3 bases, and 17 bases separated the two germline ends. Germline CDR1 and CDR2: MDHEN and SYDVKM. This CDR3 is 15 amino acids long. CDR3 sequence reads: CASTRKGRQTDTQYF. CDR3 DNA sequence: TGTGCCAGCACCCGAAAAGGGAGGCAGACAGATACGCAGTATTTT.

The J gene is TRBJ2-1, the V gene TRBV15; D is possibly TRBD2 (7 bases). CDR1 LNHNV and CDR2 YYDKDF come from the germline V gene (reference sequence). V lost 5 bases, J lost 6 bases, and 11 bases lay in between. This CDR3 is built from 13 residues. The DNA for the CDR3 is TGTGCCACCAGCGACGGGGGGCTCAATGAGCAGTTCTTC. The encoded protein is CATSDGGLNEQFF.

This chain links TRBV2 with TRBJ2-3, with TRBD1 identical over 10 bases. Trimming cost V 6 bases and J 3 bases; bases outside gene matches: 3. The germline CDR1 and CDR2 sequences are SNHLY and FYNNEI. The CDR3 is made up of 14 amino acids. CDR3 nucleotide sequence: TGTGCCAGCAGGGACAGGGGGTTTACAGATACGCAGTATTTT. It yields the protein CASRDRGFTDTQYF. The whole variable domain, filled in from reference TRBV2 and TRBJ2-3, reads EPEVTQTPSHQVTQMGQEVILRCVPISNHLYFYWYRQILGQKVEFLVSFYNNEISEKSEIFDDQFSVERPDGSNFTLKIRSTKLEDSAMYFCASRDRGFTDTQYFGPGTRLTVL.

CDR3: CASSVEADSQDSTDTQYF. CDR3 in DNA: TGTGCCAGCAGCGTAGAGGCGGACAGTCAAGATAGCACAGATACGCAGTATTTT. The chain couples TRBV9 to TRBJ2-3; maybe TRBD1 (6 bases). Germline assignment: CDR1 SGDLS and CDR2 YYNGEE. The CDR3 extends over 18 amino acids. Trimming cost V 0 bases and J 0 bases, with 17 bases left between them.

This CDR3 is CATSTGAYGYTF. CDR3 DNA sequence: TGTGCCACCAGCACAGGGGCGTATGGCTACACCTTC. The chain carries TRBV15 and TRBJ1-2, with D perhaps TRBD1 (6 bases). The ends were cut back, 4 bases at V and 5 bases at J, with 8 bases in the middle. The V gene's germline CDR1 is LNHNV and CDR2 YYDKDF (reference sequence). The CDR3 runs to 12 residues.

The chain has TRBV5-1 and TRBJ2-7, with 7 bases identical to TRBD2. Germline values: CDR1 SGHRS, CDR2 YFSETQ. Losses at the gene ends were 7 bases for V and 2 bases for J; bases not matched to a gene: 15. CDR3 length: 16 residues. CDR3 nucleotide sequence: TGCGCCAGCGGGGCGGGAAGCGGGGACCCAACCTACGAGCAGTACTTC. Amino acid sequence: CASGAGSGDPTYEQYF.

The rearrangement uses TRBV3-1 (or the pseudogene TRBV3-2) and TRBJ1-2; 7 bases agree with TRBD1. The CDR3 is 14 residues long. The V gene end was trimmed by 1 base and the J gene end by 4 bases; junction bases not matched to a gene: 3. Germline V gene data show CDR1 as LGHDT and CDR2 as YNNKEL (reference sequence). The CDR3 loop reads CASSQAGQRYGYTF. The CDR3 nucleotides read TGTGCCAGCAGCCAAGCGGGACAGCGCTATGGCTACACCTTC.

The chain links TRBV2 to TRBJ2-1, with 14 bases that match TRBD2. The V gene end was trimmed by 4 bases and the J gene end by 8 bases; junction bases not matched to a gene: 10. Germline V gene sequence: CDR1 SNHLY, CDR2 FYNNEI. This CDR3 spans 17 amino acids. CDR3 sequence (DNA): TGTGCCAGCAGTGGAAGTAGGACTAGCGGGAGGTGGGATGAGCAGTTCTTC. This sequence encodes CASSGSRTSGRWDEQFF.

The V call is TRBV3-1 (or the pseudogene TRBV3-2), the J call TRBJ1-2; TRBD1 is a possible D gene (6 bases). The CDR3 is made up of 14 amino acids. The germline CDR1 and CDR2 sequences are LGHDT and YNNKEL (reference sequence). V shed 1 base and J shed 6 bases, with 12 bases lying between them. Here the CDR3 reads CASSQGVQGNGYTF. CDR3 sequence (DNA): TGTGCCAGCAGCCAAGGGGTGCAGGGGAATGGCTACACCTTC.

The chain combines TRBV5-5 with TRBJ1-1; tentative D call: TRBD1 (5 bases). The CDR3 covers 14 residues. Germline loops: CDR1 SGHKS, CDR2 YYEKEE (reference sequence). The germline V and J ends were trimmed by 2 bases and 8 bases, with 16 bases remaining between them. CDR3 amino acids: CASSLGIRATEAFF. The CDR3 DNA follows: TGTGCCAGCAGCTTAGGGATCAGGGCGACAGAAGCTTTCTTT.

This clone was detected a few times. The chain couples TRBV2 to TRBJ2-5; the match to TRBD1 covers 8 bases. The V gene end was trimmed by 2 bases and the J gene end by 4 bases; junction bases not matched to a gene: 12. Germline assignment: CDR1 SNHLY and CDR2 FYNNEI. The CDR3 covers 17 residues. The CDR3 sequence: CASSEKVNRGVGETQYF. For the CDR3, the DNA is TGTGCCAGCAGTGAAAAGGTGAACAGGGGGGTCGGAGAGACCCAGTACTTC.

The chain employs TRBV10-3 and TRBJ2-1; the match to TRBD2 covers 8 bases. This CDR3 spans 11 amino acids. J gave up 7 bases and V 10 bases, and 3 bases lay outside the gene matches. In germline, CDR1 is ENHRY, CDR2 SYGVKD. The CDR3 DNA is TGTGCCAGCTTAGCGGGGAATGAGCAGTTCTTC. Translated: CASLAGNEQFF.

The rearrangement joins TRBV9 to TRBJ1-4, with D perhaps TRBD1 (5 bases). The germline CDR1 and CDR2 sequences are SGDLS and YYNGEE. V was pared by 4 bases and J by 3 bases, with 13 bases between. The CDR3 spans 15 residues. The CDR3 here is CASSYQGSPNEKLFF. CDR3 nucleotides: TGTGCCAGCAGCTACCAGGGTTCACCTAATGAAAAACTGTTTTTT. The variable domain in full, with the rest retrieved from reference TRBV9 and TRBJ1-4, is DSGVTQTPKHLITATGQRVTLRCSPRSGDLSVYWYQQSLDQGLQFLIQYYNGEERAKGNILERFSAQQFPDLHSELNLSSLELGDSALYFCASSYQGSPNEKLFFGSGTQLSVL.

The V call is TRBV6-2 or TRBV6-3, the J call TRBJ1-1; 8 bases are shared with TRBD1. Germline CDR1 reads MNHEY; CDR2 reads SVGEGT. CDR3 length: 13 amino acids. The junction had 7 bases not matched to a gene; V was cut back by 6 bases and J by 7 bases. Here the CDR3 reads CASSGQGRGEAFF. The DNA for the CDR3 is TGTGCCAGCAGCGGACAGGGCCGAGGTGAAGCTTTCTTT.

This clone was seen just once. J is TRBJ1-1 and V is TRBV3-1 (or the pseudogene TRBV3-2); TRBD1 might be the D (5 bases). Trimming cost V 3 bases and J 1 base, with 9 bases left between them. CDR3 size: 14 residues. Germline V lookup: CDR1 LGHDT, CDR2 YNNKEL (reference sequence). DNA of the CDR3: TGTGCCAGCAGCCAGATACAGGAGAACACTGAAGCTTTCTTT. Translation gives CASSQIQENTEAFF.

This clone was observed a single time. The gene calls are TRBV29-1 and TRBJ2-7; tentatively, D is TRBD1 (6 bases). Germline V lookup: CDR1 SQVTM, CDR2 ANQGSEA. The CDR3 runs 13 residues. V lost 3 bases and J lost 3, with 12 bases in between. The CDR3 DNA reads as TGCAGCGTTGAGGGGGACACCCGCTACGAGCAGTACTTC. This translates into CSVEGDTRYEQYF.